This TCR beta chain was captured in a study of technical replicates of blood from a few donors. Clones were read by immunoSEQ multiplex PCR, and TCRdb kept only the in-frame ones, dropping some. This table has 84,000 or so clones, just over 90% appearing once. Specimen: T cells isolated from PBMCs. This clonotype originated in a human donor in good health.

The CDR3 nucleotides are TGCGCCACGACGGGACAGGGGAACGAGCAGTACTTC. Amino acid sequence: CATTGQGNEQYF. V gene TRBV4-1 combines with J gene TRBJ2-7; 10 nucleotides align to TRBD1. The V and J ends lost 10 bases and 5 bases, in that order; junction bases with no gene match: 5. This CDR3 has 12 residues. Germline loops: CDR1 MGHRA, CDR2 YSYEKL.